This TCR beta chain was identified in a study of blood T cell dynamics during melanoma immunotherapy. Using immunoSEQ multiplex PCR, the repertoire was profiled, and TCRdb retains in-frame clones only, with some absent. Of 9,500 to 13,000 clones listed, approximately 90% are singletons. Time point given: pre-treatment baseline. The V gene lost 2 bases and the J gene lost 0 bases, with 14 bases spanning the gap. This CDR3 is built from 17 residues. Germline V gene sequence: CDR1 SEHNR, CDR2 FQNEAQ (reference sequence). The material was blood, obtained from a patient treated with checkpoint blockade. This TCR came from a human donor with melanoma. This chain links TRBV7-9 with TRBJ1-3; unclear D gene. The CDR3 DNA sequence: TGTGCCAGCAGCTTACGGCAGAGGATTTACTCTGGAAACACCATATATTTT. Residues: CASSLRQRIYSGNTIYF.